This T cell receptor (beta chain) was captured in a study of T-cell reconstitution after alpha-beta-depleted transplantation in children. The germline gives CDR1 MDHEN, CDR2 SYDVKM. Losses at the gene ends were 6 bases for V and 4 bases for J; bases not matched to a gene: 6. CDR3 length equals 14 residues. Library preparation (for TCRbeta) was performed with unique molecular identifiers. From the PCR reads, TCRdb called clonotypes with MiXCR, one entry per CDR3 protein. The sample includes about a million distinct CDR3 sequences, roughly 31% of them seen just once. This sequence joins TRBV28 and TRBJ1-2, with 9 nucleotides matching TRBD1. The sequence derives from a boy in the first two years of life who had a stem cell transplant for SCID, so the T cells may come from the graft donor. Sequenced here: PBMCs, mostly from graft donor cells, sampled 360 days after TCRalphabeta/CD19-depleted stem cell transplant. Here the CDR3 reads CASRPTGGAYGYTF. CDR3 DNA: TGTGCCAGCAGACCGACAGGGGGTGCCTATGGCTACACCTTC.